One and the same sample provided the 18 T cell receptor beta chains below, sequenced in a study of CD8 T cells in Susac syndrome. RNA was extracted with the RNeasy kit, and a quantity of about 0.5 to 1 ug was reverse transcribed using random hexamers. MiXCR, run by TCRdb on the immunoSEQ multiplex PCR reads, gives a single entry per CDR3 protein. This sample has around 130,000 distinct CDR3 sequences, with roughly 95% found just once. Material for sequencing was CD4+ T cells from PBMCs. Receptors were obtained from a human donor in good health.

The chain uses TRBV10-3 and TRBJ2-2, with D unclear. V was shortened by 4 bases and J by 7 bases, with 10 bases between the two germline ends. The CDR3 covers 13 residues. The V gene's germline CDR1 is ENHRY and CDR2 SYGVKD. CDR3 nucleotides: TGTGCCATCAGTGCCCTGGAGATCGGGGAGCTGTTTTTT. Residues: CAISALEIGELFF.

The chain links TRBV29-1 to TRBJ2-5, with D possibly being TRBD1 (6 bases). This CDR3 is 11 amino acids long. Germline CDR1 SQVTM, CDR2 ANQGSEA. V was shortened by 7 bases and J by 8 bases, with 14 bases between the two germline ends. Here the CDR3 DNA reads TGCAGCGCCCCAAGGGGGAACACCCAGTACTTC. Its translation: CSAPRGNTQYF.

J is TRBJ2-3 and V is TRBV29-1; no reliable D call. V lost 3 bases to trimming and J lost 6 bases, with 10 bases between them. The CDR3 spans 12 residues. Germline V gene lookup returns CDR1 SQVTM and CDR2 ANQGSEA. The CDR3 is CSVDYTPDTQYF. The CDR3 DNA sequence: TGCAGCGTTGATTATACGCCCGATACGCAGTATTTT.

The V call is TRBV7-2, the J call TRBJ2-7, with TRBD2 matching over 7 bases. CDR1 SGHTA and CDR2 FQGNSA come from the germline V gene. J gave up 2 bases and V 3 bases, and 13 bases lay outside the gene matches. The CDR3 has 17 residues. The CDR3 nucleotides are TGTGCCAGCAGCTTCGGTCGTTTGCGGGAGCCCACCTACGAGCAGTACTTC. Amino acid sequence: CASSFGRLREPTYEQYF.

This sequence joins TRBV12-3 or TRBV12-4 and TRBJ2-6, with D maybe TRBD2 (5 bases). CDR3 length equals 16 residues. V dropped 3 bases and J dropped 0 bases, with 9 bases sitting between them. CDR3 region: CASSLAGTSGANVLTF. The DNA for the CDR3 is TGTGCCAGCAGTTTGGCGGGTACCTCTGGGGCCAACGTCCTGACTTTC.

This rearrangement joins TRBV7-9 to TRBJ2-7, with 7 nucleotides matching TRBD2. V shed 4 bases, J shed 4 bases, and the junction held 10 bases outside the gene matches. The CDR3 extends over 15 amino acids. Germline CDR1 is SEHNR and CDR2 is FQNEAQ (reference sequence). The CDR3 DNA reads as TGTGCCAGCAGCTCTCAGGCGGGAGCAGGATACGAGCAGTACTTC. It yields the protein CASSSQAGAGYEQYF.

The chain uses TRBV2 and TRBJ1-5; D gene uncertain. The V end lost 6 bases, the J end lost 6 bases, and 15 bases lay between the germline ends. CDR3 size: 14 residues. The germline V gene has CDR1 SNHLY and CDR2 FYNNEI. CDR3 amino acids: CASRIDFLGQPQHF. The CDR3 DNA follows: TGTGCCAGCAGGATTGACTTTTTGGGTCAGCCCCAGCATTTT.

The chain's CDR3 is CSATGLAQETQYF. For the CDR3, the DNA is TGCAGTGCGACCGGACTAGCTCAAGAGACCCAGTACTTC. This chain links TRBV20-1 with TRBJ2-5; 8 nucleotides agree with TRBD2. The CDR3 is 13 residues long. V gave up 6 bases and J gave up 2 bases; unmatched junction bases: 5. From germline, CDR1 is DFQATT and CDR2 SNEGSKA (reference sequence).

This clonotype was counted once. The chain uses TRBV18 and TRBJ1-1; no clear D gene. There are 15 residues in the CDR3. V lost 2 bases and J lost 0, with 10 bases in between. From germline, CDR1 is KGHSH and CDR2 LQKENI. DNA for the CDR3: TGTGCCAGCTCACCAGGGCGAGACCTGAACACTGAAGCTTTCTTT. Protein product: CASSPGRDLNTEAFF. Supplemented by reference TRBV18 and TRBJ1-1, the full variable domain reads NAGVMQNPRHLVRRRGQEARLRCSPMKGHSHVYWYRQLPEEGLKFMVYLQKENIIDESGMPKERFSAEFPKEGPSILRIQQVVRGDSAAYFCASSPGRDLNTEAFFGQGTRLTVV.

The CDR3 DNA reads TGTGCCAGCAAAGGCGGGAATTCTGGAAACACCATATATTTT. Translating it yields CASKGGNSGNTIYF. The chain has TRBV6-5 and TRBJ1-3; D is uncertain. The germline V gene has CDR1 MNHEY and CDR2 SVGAGI. V was shortened by 7 bases and J by 1 base, with 11 bases between the two germline ends. The CDR3 is made up of 14 amino acids.

The chain recombines TRBV20-1 with TRBJ2-3, with 8 nucleotides matching TRBD2. Germline CDR1 reads DFQATT; CDR2 reads SNEGSKA (reference sequence). The CDR3 covers 15 residues. The V segment lost 3 bases and the J segment 9 bases; nucleotides outside the gene matches: 14. CDR3 region: CSASGYEGREETQYF. As DNA, the CDR3 is TGCAGTGCTAGTGGTTACGAGGGGCGGGAGGAGACGCAGTATTTT.

CDR3 amino acids: CATSREGISYTF. In DNA form, the CDR3 reads TGTGCCACCAGCAGAGAGGGCATAAGCTACACCTTC. The V gene is TRBV15, the J gene TRBJ1-2; D gene uncertain. The V end was cut by 0 bases, the J end by 9 bases, with 8 bases between. CDR3 length: 12 amino acids. Germline-derived CDR1 and CDR2 are LNHNV and YYDKDF (reference sequence).

This clonotype was counted only a few times. The chain combines TRBV29-1 with TRBJ2-3; D may be TRBD1 (6 bases). This CDR3 contains 12 residues. From germline, CDR1 is SQVTM and CDR2 ANQGSEA. The V end was cut by 8 bases, the J end by 4 bases, with 13 bases between. The CDR3, as DNA: TGCAGCTCGTCGCCAGGGGCAGATACGCAGTATTTT. The encoded protein is CSSSPGADTQYF.

The gene calls are TRBV5-1 and TRBJ1-1; D gene unclear. V lost 0 bases and J 6 bases, leaving 15 bases between the germline ends. Germline V gene data show CDR1 as SGHRS and CDR2 as YFSETQ. The CDR3 extends over 15 amino acids. The DNA for the CDR3 is TGCGCCAGCAGCTTGGTTGCTGGGTCCGTCTCTGAAGCTTTCTTT. This translates into CASSLVAGSVSEAFF.

The sample holds one count of this clonotype. V gene TRBV28 combines with J gene TRBJ2-7; the match to TRBD2 covers 15 bases. Germline loops: CDR1 MDHEN, CDR2 SYDVKM. The V and J ends lost 5 bases and 6 bases, in that order; junction bases with no gene match: 8. The CDR3 extends over 16 amino acids. Written as DNA, the CDR3 is TGTGCCAGCAGTCCGTGGACTAGCGGGAGGGAAAGCGAGCAGTACTTC. Encoded protein: CASSPWTSGRESEQYF.

The chain uses TRBV27 and TRBJ1-1, with 9 bases aligning to TRBD1. The CDR3 loop spans 14 amino acids. V lost 11 bases to trimming and J lost 1 base; unmatched junction nucleotides: 8. The germline gives CDR1 MNHEY, CDR2 SMNVEV (reference sequence). The CDR3 DNA reads TGTGCCGCCCGAGGACAGGGGAAGAACACTGAAGCTTTCTTT. Translated: CAARGQGKNTEAFF.

This chain joins TRBV3-1 and TRBJ2-7; 12 positions match TRBD1. V lost 4 bases and J lost 7; bases outside the gene matches: 11. The CDR3 is 16 amino acids. Germline CDR1 reads LGHDT; CDR2 reads YNNKEL (reference sequence). This chain's CDR3 is CASSPLPGQGAREQYF. The CDR3 DNA reads TGTGCCAGCAGCCCCCTTCCGGGACAGGGGGCGCGGGAGCAGTACTTC.

This rearrangement joins TRBV5-1 to TRBJ2-1; perhaps TRBD2 as D (6 bases). Trimming pared 7 bases from V and 1 base from J, leaving 9 bases between. This CDR3 comprises 13 residues. The germline CDR1 and CDR2 sequences are SGHRS and YFSETQ. Written as DNA, the CDR3 is TGCGCCAGCGGGACTCCTTCCTACAATGAGCAGTTCTTC. This sequence encodes CASGTPSYNEQFF.